This entry is about one TCR beta chain. Its antigen remains unknown. The CD4+ fraction was divided into a CD45RA+ naive subset and a CD45RA-negative memory subset. This entry belongs to a study of shared clonotypes between healthy human individuals. Study outcomes and limitations: Clonotype sharing across several donors was observed for 4% to 5.5% of naive CD4 clonotypes. Although depth was large, rarefaction showed that sequencing of the sorted subsets was incomplete.

The CDR3 totals 13 residues. Trimming took off 7 bases at V and 8 bases at J, with 14 bases between the two ends. Germline CDR1 and CDR2: LNHDA and SQIVND (reference sequence). This table comes from immunoSEQ multiplex PCR, and its TCRdb copy is limited to in-frame clones, with some not included. Of about 600,000 clones in the sample, more than 95% are singletons; the top ten hold around 0.057%. The rearrangement uses TRBV19 and TRBJ1-4, with no clear D. The clonotype comes from a young woman in good health. Sequenced material: naive CD4+ T cells sorted from blood. Subset specified: CD45RA+ positively selected. CDR3: CASNLAREEKLFF. CDR3 DNA sequence: TGTGCCAGTAACCTCGCCCGGGAGGAAAAACTGTTTTTT.